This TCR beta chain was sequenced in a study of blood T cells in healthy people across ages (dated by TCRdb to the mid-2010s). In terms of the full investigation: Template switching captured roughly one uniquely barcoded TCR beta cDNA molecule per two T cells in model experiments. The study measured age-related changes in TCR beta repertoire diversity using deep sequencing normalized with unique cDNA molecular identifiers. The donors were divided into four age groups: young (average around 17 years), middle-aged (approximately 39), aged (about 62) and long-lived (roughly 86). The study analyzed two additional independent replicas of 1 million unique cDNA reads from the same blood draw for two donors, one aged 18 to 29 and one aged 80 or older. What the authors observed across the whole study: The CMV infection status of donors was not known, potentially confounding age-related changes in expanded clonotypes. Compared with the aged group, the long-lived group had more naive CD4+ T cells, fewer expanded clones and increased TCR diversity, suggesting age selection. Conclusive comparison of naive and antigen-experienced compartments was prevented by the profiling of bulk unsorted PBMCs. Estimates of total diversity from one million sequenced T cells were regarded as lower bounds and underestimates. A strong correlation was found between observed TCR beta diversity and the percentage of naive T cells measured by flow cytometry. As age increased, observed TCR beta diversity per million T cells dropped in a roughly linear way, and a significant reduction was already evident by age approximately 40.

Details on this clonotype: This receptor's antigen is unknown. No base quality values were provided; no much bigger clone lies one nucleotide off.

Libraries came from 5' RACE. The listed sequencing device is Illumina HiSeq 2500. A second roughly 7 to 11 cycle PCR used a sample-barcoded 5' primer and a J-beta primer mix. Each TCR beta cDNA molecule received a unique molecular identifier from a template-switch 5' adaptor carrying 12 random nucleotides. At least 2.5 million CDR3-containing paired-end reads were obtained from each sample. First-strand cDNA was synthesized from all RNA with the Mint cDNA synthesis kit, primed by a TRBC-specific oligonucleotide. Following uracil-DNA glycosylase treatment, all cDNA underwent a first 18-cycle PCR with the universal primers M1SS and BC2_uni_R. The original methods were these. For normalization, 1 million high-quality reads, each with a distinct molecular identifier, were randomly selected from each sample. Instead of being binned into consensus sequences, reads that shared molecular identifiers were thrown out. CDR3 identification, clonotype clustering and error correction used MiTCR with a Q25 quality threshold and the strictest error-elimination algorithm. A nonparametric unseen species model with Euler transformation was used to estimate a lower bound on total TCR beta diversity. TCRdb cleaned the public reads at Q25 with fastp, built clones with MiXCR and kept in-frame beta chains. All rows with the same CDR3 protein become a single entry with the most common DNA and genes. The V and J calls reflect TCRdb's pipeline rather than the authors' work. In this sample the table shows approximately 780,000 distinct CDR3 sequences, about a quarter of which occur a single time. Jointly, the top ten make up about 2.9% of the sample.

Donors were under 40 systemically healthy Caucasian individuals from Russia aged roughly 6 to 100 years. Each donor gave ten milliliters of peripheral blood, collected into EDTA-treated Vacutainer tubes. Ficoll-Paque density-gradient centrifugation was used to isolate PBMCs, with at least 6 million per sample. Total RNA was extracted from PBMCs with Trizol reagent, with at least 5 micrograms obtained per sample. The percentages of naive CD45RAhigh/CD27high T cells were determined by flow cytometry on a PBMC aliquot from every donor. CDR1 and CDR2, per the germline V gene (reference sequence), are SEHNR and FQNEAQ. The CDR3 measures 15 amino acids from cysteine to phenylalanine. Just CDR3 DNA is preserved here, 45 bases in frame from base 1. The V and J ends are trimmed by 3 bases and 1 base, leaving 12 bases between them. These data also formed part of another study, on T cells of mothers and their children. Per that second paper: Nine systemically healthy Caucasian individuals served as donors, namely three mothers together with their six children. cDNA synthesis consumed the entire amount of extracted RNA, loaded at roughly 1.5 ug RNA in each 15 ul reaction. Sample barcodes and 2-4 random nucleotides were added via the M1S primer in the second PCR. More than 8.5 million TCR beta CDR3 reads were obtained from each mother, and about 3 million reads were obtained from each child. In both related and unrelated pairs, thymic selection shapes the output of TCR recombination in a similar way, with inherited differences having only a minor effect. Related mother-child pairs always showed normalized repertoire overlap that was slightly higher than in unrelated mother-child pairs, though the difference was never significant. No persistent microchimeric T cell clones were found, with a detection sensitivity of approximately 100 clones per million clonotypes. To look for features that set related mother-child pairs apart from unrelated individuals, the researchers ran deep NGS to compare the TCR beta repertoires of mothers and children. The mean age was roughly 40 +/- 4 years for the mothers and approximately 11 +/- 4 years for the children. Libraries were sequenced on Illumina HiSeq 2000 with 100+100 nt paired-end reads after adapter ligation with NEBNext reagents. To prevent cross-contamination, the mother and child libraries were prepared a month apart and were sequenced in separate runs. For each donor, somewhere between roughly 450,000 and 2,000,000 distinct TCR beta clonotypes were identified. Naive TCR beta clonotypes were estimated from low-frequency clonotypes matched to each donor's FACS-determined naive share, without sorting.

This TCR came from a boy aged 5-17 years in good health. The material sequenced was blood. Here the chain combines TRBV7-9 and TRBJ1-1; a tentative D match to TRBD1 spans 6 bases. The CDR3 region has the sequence CASSFDGGKNTEAFF. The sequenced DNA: TGTGCCAGCAGCTTTGATGGGGGCAAGAACACTGAAGCTTTCTTT.